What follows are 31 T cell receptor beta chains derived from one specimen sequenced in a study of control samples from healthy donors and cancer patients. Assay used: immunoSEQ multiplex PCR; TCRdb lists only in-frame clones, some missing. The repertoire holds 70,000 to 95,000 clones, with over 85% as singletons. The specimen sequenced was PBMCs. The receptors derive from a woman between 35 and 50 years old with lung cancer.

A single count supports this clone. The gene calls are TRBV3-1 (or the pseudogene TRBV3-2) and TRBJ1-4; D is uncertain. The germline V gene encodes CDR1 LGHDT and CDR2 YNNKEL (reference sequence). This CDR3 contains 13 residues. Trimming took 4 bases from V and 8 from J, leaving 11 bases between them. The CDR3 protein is CASSPGVGEKLFF. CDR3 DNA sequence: TGTGCCAGCAGCCCCGGGGTGGGGGAAAAACTGTTTTTT.

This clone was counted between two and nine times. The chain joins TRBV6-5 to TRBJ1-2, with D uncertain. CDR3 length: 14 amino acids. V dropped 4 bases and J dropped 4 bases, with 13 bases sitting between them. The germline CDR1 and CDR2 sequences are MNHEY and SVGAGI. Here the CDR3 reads CASSSEDGPYGYTF. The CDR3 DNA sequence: TGTGCCAGCAGTTCAGAGGACGGGCCCTATGGCTACACCTTC.

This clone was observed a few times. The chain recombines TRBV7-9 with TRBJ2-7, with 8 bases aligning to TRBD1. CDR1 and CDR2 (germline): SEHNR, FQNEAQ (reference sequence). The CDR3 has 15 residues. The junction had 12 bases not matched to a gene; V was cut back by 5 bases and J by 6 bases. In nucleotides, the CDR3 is TGTGCCAGCAGCAATTCAGGGGGCTCCAATCTCGAGCAGTACTTC. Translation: CASSNSGGSNLEQYF.

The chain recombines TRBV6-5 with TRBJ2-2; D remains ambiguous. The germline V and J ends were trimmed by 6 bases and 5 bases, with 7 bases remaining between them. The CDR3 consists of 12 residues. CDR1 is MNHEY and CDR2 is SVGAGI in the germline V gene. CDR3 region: CASRLGTGELFF. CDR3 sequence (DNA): TGTGCCAGCAGATTGGGTACCGGGGAGCTGTTTTTT.

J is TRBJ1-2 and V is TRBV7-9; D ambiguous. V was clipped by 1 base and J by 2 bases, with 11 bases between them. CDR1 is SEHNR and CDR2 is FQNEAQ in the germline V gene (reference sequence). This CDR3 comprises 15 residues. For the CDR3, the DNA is TGTGCCAGCAGCTTAGAAGTAGTGGCGAACTATGGCTACACCTTC. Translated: CASSLEVVANYGYTF.

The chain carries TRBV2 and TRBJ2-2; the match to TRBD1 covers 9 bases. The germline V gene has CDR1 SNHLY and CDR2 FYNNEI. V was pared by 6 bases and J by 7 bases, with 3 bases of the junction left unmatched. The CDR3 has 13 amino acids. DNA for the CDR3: TGTGCCAGCAGACAGGGGGCGAGCGGGGAGCTGTTTTTT. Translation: CASRQGASGELFF.

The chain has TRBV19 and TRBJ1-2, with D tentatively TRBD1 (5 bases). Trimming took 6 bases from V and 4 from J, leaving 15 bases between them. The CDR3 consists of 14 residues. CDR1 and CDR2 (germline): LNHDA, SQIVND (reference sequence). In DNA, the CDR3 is TGTGCCAGTAGGAGGCGGGGGACGAGCTATGGCTACACCTTC. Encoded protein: CASRRRGTSYGYTF.

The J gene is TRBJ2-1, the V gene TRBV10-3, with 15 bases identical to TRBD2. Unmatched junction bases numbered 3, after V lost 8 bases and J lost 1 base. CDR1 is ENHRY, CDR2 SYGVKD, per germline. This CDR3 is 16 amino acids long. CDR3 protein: CAIGLAGGRSYNEQFF. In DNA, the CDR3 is TGTGCCATCGGACTAGCGGGGGGGAGGTCCTACAATGAGCAGTTCTTC.

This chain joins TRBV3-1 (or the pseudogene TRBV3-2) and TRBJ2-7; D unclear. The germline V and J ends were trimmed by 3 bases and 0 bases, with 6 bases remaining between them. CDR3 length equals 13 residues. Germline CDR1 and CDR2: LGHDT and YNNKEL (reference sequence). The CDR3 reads CASSHVRSYEQYF. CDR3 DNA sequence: TGTGCCAGCAGCCACGTGCGCTCCTACGAGCAGTACTTC.

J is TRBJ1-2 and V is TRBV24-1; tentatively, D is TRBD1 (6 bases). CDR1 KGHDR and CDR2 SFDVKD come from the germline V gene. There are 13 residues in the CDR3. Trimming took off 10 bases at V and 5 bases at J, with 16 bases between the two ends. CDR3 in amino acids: CATMKRRGYGYTF. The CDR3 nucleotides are TGTGCCACTATGAAACGGAGGGGGTATGGCTACACCTTC.

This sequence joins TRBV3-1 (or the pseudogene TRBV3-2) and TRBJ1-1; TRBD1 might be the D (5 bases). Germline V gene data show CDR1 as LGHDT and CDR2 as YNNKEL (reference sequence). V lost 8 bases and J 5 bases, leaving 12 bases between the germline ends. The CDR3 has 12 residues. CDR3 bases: TGTGCCAGCGCCCAGGGAGGGACTGAAGCTTTCTTT. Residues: CASAQGGTEAFF.

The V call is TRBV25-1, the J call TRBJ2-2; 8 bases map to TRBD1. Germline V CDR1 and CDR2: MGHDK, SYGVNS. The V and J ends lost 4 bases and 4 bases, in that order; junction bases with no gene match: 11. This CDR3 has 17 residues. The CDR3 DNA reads TGTGCCAGCAGTGGGACAGGGACGACTGTGACCACCGGGGAGCTGTTTTTT. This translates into CASSGTGTTVTTGELFF. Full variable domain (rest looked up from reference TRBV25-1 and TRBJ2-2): EADIYQTPRYLVIGTGKKITLECSQTMGHDKMYWYQQDPGMELHLIHYSYGVNSTEKGDLSSESTVSRIRTEHFPLTLESARPSHTSQYLCASSGTGTTVTTGELFFGEGSRLTVL.

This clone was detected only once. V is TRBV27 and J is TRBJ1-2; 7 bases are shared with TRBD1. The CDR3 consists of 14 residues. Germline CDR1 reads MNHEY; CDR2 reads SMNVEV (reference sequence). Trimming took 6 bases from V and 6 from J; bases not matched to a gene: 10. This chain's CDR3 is CASSWWDRRDGYTF. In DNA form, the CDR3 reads TGTGCCAGCAGCTGGTGGGACAGACGAGATGGCTACACCTTC.

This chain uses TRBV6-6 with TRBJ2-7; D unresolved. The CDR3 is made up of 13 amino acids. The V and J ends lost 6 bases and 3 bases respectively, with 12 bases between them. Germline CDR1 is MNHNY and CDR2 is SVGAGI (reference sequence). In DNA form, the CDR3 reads TGTGCCAGCAGCCCACAGAGATACTACGAGCAGTACTTC. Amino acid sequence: CASSPQRYYEQYF.

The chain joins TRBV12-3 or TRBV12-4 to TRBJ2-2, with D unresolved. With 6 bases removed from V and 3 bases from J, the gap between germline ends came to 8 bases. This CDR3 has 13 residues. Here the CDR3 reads CASRRLDTGELFF. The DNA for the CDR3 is TGTGCCAGCAGGCGGCTAGACACCGGGGAGCTGTTTTTT.

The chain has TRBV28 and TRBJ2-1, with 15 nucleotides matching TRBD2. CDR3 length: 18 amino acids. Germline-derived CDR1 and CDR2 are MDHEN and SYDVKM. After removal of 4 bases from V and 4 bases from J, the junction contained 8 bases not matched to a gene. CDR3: CASSSRTGLAGGYNEQFF. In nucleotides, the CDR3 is TGTGCCAGCAGTTCCAGAACGGGACTAGCGGGGGGTTACAATGAGCAGTTCTTC.

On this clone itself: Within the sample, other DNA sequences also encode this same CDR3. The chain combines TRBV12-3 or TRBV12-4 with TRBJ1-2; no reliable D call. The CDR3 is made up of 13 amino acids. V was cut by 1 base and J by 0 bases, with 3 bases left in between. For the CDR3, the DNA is TGTGCCAGCAGTTTAGGAGCTAACTATGGCTACACCTTC. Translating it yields CASSLGANYGYTF.

CDR3 sequence (DNA): TGTGCCAGCACTCTTGGGGGCCGGTCTGAAGATACGCAGTATTTT. Amino acid sequence: CASTLGGRSEDTQYF. The chain employs TRBV5-5 and TRBJ2-3; weak D call: TRBD1 (6 bases). The CDR3 extends over 15 amino acids. The germline gives CDR1 SGHKS, CDR2 YYEKEE (reference sequence). V lost 6 bases to trimming and J lost 5 bases, with 19 bases between them.

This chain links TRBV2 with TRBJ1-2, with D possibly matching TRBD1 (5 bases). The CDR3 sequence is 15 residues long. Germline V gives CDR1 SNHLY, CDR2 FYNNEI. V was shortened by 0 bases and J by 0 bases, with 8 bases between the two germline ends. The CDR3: CASSEAGGANYGYTF. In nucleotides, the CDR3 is TGTGCCAGCAGTGAAGCTGGGGGAGCTAACTATGGCTACACCTTC.

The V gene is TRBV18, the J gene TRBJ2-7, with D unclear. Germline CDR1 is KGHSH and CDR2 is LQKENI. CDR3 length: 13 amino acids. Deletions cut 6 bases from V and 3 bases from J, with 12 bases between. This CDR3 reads CASSPVAVYEQYF. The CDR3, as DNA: TGTGCCAGCTCCCCCGTCGCAGTCTACGAGCAGTACTTC.

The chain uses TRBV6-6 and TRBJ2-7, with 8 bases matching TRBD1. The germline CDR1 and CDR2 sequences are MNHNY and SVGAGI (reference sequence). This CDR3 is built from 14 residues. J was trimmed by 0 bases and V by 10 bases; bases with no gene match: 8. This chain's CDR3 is CAIKDRDLSYEQYF. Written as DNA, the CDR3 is TGTGCCATCAAGGACAGGGACCTCTCCTACGAGCAGTACTTC.

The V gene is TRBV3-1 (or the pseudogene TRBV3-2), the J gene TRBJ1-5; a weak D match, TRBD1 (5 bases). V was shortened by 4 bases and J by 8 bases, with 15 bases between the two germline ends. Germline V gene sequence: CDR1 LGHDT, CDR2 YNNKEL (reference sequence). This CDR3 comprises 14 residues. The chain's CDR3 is CASSRLGGREPQHF. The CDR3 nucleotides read TGTGCCAGCAGCCGCCTTGGGGGTCGCGAGCCCCAGCATTTT.

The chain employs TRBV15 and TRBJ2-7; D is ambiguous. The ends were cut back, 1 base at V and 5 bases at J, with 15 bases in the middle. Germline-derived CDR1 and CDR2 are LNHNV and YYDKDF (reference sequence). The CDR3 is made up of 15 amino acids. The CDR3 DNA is TGTGCCACCAGCAGAGGGGTCTCCGTCTTGAACGAGCAGTACTTC. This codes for CATSRGVSVLNEQYF.

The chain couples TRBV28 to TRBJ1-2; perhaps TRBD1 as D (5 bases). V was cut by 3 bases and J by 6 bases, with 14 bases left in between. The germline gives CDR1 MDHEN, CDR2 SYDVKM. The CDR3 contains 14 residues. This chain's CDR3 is CASSFPGGYNGYTF. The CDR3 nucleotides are TGTGCCAGCAGTTTCCCCGGGGGTTATAATGGCTACACCTTC.

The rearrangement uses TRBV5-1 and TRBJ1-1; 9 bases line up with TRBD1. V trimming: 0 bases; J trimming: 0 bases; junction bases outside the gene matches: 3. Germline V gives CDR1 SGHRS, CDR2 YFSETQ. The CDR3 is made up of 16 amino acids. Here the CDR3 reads CASSLGQGVVNTEAFF. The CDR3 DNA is TGCGCCAGCAGCTTGGGACAGGGGGTAGTGAACACTGAAGCTTTCTTT.

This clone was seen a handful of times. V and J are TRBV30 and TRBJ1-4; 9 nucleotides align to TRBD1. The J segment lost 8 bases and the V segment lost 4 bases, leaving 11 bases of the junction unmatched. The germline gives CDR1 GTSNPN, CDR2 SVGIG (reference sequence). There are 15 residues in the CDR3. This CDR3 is CAWTTPDRGNEKLFF. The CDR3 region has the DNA TGTGCCTGGACCACCCCGGACAGGGGTAACGAAAAACTGTTTTTT.

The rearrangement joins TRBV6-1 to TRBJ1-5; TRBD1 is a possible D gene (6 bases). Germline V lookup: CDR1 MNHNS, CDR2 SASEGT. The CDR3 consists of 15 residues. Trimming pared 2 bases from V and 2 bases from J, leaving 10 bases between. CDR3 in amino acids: CASSELYRGNQPQHF. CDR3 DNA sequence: TGTGCCAGCAGTGAACTTTACAGGGGCAATCAGCCCCAGCATTTT.

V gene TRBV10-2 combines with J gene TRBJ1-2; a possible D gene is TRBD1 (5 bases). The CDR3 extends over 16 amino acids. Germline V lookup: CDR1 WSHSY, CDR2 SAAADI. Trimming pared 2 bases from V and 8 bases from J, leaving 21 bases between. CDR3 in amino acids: CASSEPSRWDGTGYTF. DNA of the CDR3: TGCGCCAGCAGTGAGCCCTCGCGCTGGGACGGTACCGGCTACACCTTC.

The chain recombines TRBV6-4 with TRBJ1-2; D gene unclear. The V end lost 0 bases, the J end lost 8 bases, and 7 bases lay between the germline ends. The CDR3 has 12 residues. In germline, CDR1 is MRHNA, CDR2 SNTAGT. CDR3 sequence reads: CASSDSGRGYTF. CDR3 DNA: TGTGCCAGCAGTGACTCCGGGCGGGGCTACACCTTC.

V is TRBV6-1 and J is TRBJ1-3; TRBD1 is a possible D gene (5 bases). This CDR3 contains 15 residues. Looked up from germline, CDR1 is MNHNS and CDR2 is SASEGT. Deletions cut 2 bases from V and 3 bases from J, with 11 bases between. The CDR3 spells CASSELGRGGNTIYF. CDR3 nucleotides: TGTGCCAGCAGTGAACTCGGTAGGGGTGGAAACACCATATATTTT.

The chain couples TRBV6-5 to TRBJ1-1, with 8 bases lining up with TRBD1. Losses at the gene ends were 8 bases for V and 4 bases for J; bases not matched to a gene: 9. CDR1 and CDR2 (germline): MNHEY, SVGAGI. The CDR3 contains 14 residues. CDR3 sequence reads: CASPRTGMSTEAFF. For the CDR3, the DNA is TGTGCCAGCCCTAGGACAGGGATGAGCACTGAAGCTTTCTTT.